This TCR beta chain was retrieved from a study of T cell responses to AZD1222 COVID-19 vaccine. On this clone itself: Its antigen is undetermined.

Study-level results: The study found vaccine-associated CD4 TCRs spanning spike, dominant at 160-218 and 743-854. Seropositivity was recorded at baseline in only 6 or 7 AZD1222 recipients. Donors were chiefly white British, with a greater number of females, and clonal diversity was perhaps underestimated.

The data were produced by immunoSEQ multiplex PCR, yet TCRdb's version contains in-frame clones alone and is incomplete. The repertoire includes 80,000 to 100,000 clones, more than 85% of them detected once, and about 7.8% sits in the top ten. The receptor was derived from an adult in good health. Sequenced material: peripheral blood, taken on day 0 of AZD1222 vaccination.

The CDR3 sequence is CASSSGRDQPQHF. In DNA, the CDR3 is TGTGCCAGCAGCTCTGGACGGGATCAGCCCCAGCATTTT. This rearrangement joins TRBV5-6 to TRBJ1-5; no definite D call. Trimming took 3 bases from V and 5 from J, leaving 9 bases between them. The CDR3 extends over 13 amino acids. From germline, CDR1 is SGHDT and CDR2 YYEEEE.